The 21 T cell receptor beta chains listed next were all sequenced from one sample in a study of identical twins. TCRdb independently ran MiXCR on the 5' RACE reads; one entry per CDR3 protein. The sample lists more than 600,000 distinct CDR3 sequences; about 20% were seen once. These records were also assigned to another study, of T cells expressing NK-cell markers.

Sequencing was carried out using PBMCs. All receptors derive from a woman under 30 in good health.

The V and J genes are TRBV7-9 and TRBJ1-1; TRBD1 might be the D (6 bases). The germline V gene has CDR1 SEHNR and CDR2 FQNEAQ (reference sequence). This CDR3 spans 14 amino acids. The ends were cut back, 6 bases at V and 7 bases at J, with 18 bases in the middle. The CDR3: CASRGTGATDEAFF. Here the CDR3 DNA reads TGTGCCAGCAGAGGTACGGGGGCGACAGATGAAGCTTTCTTT.

This clonotype was observed a handful of times. This chain joins TRBV5-1 and TRBJ2-3; D unclear. V lost 0 bases and J lost 2, with 7 bases in between. Germline V gives CDR1 SGHRS, CDR2 YFSETQ. The CDR3 has 14 residues. DNA for the CDR3: TGCGCCAGCAGCTTGGTGCTACCCACAGATACGCAGTATTTT. Its protein is CASSLVLPTDTQYF.

The V gene is TRBV5-1, the J gene TRBJ2-7; 8 positions agree with TRBD1. CDR3 length: 13 residues. V was clipped by 3 bases and J by 7 bases; unmatched bases: 6. Germline assignment: CDR1 SGHRS and CDR2 YFSETQ. The CDR3 region is CASSWDRSEEQYF. The DNA for the CDR3 is TGCGCCAGCAGCTGGGACAGGTCTGAAGAGCAGTACTTC.

This chain links TRBV5-1 with TRBJ2-3, with 8 bases aligning to TRBD2. V shed 2 bases and J 2 bases; nucleotides not matched to a gene: 7. CDR1 is SGHRS, CDR2 YFSETQ, per germline. The CDR3 has 16 residues. The CDR3 sequence: CASSLGSGGSTDTQYF. In DNA, the CDR3 is TGCGCCAGCAGCTTAGGGAGCGGGGGTTCCACAGATACGCAGTATTTT.

V usage is TRBV7-2 and J usage is TRBJ1-2; a weak D match, TRBD1 (6 bases). Trimming took 6 bases from V and 2 from J, leaving 13 bases between them. Germline V CDR1 and CDR2: SGHTA, FQGNSA. There are 14 residues in the CDR3. The DNA of the CDR3 is TGTGCCAGCAGGGAGGGGGGCCCAAACTATGGCTACACCTTC. This encodes CASREGGPNYGYTF.

The V and J genes are TRBV20-1 and TRBJ2-5; possibly TRBD2 for D (5 bases). This CDR3 is 14 amino acids long. The V end was cut by 6 bases, the J end by 5 bases, with 19 bases between. CDR1 and CDR2 (germline): DFQATT, SNEGSKA (reference sequence). Here the CDR3 reads CSAFPLTRVETQYF. The CDR3 nucleotides read TGCAGTGCCTTCCCTCTAACTAGGGTGGAGACCCAGTACTTC.

The chain joins TRBV7-9 to TRBJ2-7; no clear D. The germline V and J ends were trimmed by 5 bases and 5 bases, with 19 bases remaining between them. CDR1 is SEHNR, CDR2 FQNEAQ, per germline (reference sequence). The CDR3 has 15 residues. The DNA for the CDR3 is TGTGCCAGCAGCCCCCCCGCCGGTCCTCCCGACGAGCAGTACTTC. This gives the protein CASSPPAGPPDEQYF.

This rearrangement joins TRBV5-1 to TRBJ2-2, with 7 bases aligning to TRBD1. Per the germline V gene, CDR1 is SGHRS and CDR2 is YFSETQ. V trimming: 0 bases; J trimming: 1 base; junction bases outside the gene matches: 6. The CDR3 has 17 amino acids. This chain's CDR3 is CASSLGFGTENTGELFF. CDR3 nucleotides: TGCGCCAGCAGCTTGGGGTTCGGGACAGAGAACACCGGGGAGCTGTTTTTT. Combining the CDR3 with reference TRBV5-1 and TRBJ2-2 gives the whole variable domain KAGVTQTPRYLIKTRGQQVTLSCSPISGHRSVSWYQQTPGQGLQFLFEYFSETQRNKGNFPGRFSGRQFSNSRSEMNVSTLELGDSALYLCASSLGFGTENTGELFFGEGSRLTVL.

This sequence joins TRBV4-1 and TRBJ1-2, with 9 bases lining up with TRBD1. The germline V gene has CDR1 MGHRA and CDR2 YSYEKL. After removal of 0 bases from V and 7 bases from J, the junction contained 6 bases not matched to a gene. The CDR3 is made up of 15 amino acids. CDR3: CASSQEEGQGRGYTF. In DNA form, the CDR3 reads TGCGCCAGCAGCCAAGAGGAGGGACAGGGACGTGGCTACACCTTC.

The CDR3 sequence is CASSHPGTPRQHQPQHF. The CDR3 DNA follows: TGCGCCAGCAGCCACCCCGGGACACCACGTCAGCATCAGCCCCAGCATTTT. This chain uses TRBV4-1 with TRBJ1-5, with D possibly TRBD1 on 6 matching bases. CDR1 is MGHRA and CDR2 is YSYEKL in the germline V gene. Trimming pared 3 bases from V and 5 bases from J, leaving 20 bases between. The CDR3 has 17 residues.

In this sample, this clonotype turned up many times. J is TRBJ2-7 and V is TRBV24-1; TRBD1 matches 7 bases. This CDR3 is 16 amino acids long. V shed 4 bases and J 4 bases; nucleotides not matched to a gene: 12. CDR1 and CDR2 from the germline V gene are KGHDR and SFDVKD. CDR3 loop: CATSDRDREGSYEQYF. The CDR3 DNA reads as TGTGCCACCAGTGACCGCGACAGGGAAGGATCATACGAGCAGTACTTC.

This clonotype was found many times. As DNA, the CDR3 is TGCAGTGCTACCCGGGGGGAGACCCAGTACTTC. Translated, it gives CSATRGETQYF. The chain uses TRBV20-1 and TRBJ2-5, with D possibly TRBD2 on 6 matching bases. Trimming shortened V by 4 bases and J by 5 bases, and 8 bases separated the two germline ends. This CDR3 is built from 11 residues. Germline CDR1 is DFQATT and CDR2 is SNEGSKA (reference sequence).

This clonotype has more than one count but fewer than ten. This chain uses TRBV14 with TRBJ2-2, with D possibly matching TRBD2 (7 bases). This CDR3 contains 18 residues. Trimming cost V 3 bases and J 4 bases, with 21 bases left between them. Germline V gene lookup returns CDR1 SGHDN and CDR2 FVKESK. The CDR3 coding sequence is TGTGCCAGCAGCCATCCCCCAAGGGGGGGTCTGAGCACCGGGGAGCTGTTTTTT. Translated: CASSHPPRGGLSTGELFF.

Many counts were recorded for this clonotype. CDR3 protein: CSAALAGRTDTQYF. The CDR3 region has the DNA TGCAGTGCTGCACTAGCGGGGCGCACAGATACGCAGTATTTT. V is TRBV20-1 and J is TRBJ2-3, with TRBD2 matching over 10 bases. This CDR3 contains 14 residues. CDR1 DFQATT and CDR2 SNEGSKA come from the germline V gene (reference sequence). Germline trimming cut 5 bases from V and 1 base from J; bases unmatched to any gene: 3.

The J gene is TRBJ1-1, the V gene TRBV6-2 or TRBV6-3; TRBD1 might be the D (6 bases). Trimming removed 7 bases at V and 1 base at J, with 10 bases between. CDR3 length: 13 amino acids. CDR1 and CDR2 (germline): MNHEY, SVGEGT. CDR3 sequence reads: CASNRARNTEAFF. As DNA, the CDR3 is TGTGCCAGCAACAGGGCGCGGAACACTGAAGCTTTCTTT.

This clonotype was seen a few times. The chain has TRBV29-1 and TRBJ2-1; no clear D. CDR1 SQVTM and CDR2 ANQGSEA come from the germline V gene. There are 11 residues in the CDR3. Trimming removed 6 bases from V and 3 bases from J, with 6 bases in between. CDR3: CSVRIYNEQFF. The CDR3 DNA reads as TGCAGCGTGAGGATCTACAATGAGCAGTTCTTC.

CDR3 DNA: TGTGCCAGCAGCTGGACTAGCGCAAACAATGAGCAGTTCTTC. Translating it yields CASSWTSANNEQFF. The gene calls are TRBV7-8 and TRBJ2-1, with TRBD2 matching 9 bases. Germline CDR1 reads SGHVS; CDR2 reads FQNEAQ. This CDR3 is built from 14 residues. J gave up 5 bases and V 4 bases, and 3 bases lay outside the gene matches. Filled out from reference TRBV7-8 and TRBJ2-1, the complete variable domain reads GAGVSQSPRYKVAKRGQDVALRCDPISGHVSLFWYQQALGQGPEFLTYFQNEAQLDKSGLPSDRFFAERPEGSVSTLKIQRTQQEDSAVYLCASSWTSANNEQFFGPGTRLTVL.

This clonotype has more than one count but fewer than ten. V usage is TRBV12-3 or TRBV12-4 and J usage is TRBJ2-7; D is possibly TRBD1 or TRBD2 (6 bases each). The CDR3 contains 15 residues. V was shortened by 5 bases and J by 6 bases, with 20 bases between the two germline ends. CDR3 DNA: TGTGCCAGCAGTGGAGGGGGTAGGTCTCGGAGCGAGCAGTACTTC. It codes for CASSGGGRSRSEQYF.

The V gene is TRBV7-2, the J gene TRBJ1-1, with no clear D. This CDR3 spans 14 amino acids. Per germline, CDR1 SGHTA and CDR2 FQGNSA. V was cut by 5 bases and J by 4 bases, with 14 bases left in between. The DNA for the CDR3 is TGTGCCAGCAGCCAGAGTCGGGGTTCCACTGAAGCTTTCTTT. Protein: CASSQSRGSTEAFF.

This clonotype was picked up a small number of times. The rearrangement joins TRBV7-2 to TRBJ2-5; D call uncertain. The V gene lost 9 bases and the J gene lost 4 bases, with 9 bases spanning the gap. The CDR3 is 11 residues long. The germline CDR1 and CDR2 sequences are SGHTA and FQGNSA. CDR3 nucleotide sequence: TGTGCCAGTGCGGAGAGAGAGACCCAGTACTTC. Its protein product is CASAERETQYF.

Only a few counts were recorded for this clonotype. V and J are TRBV20-1 and TRBJ2-3; D gene unclear. V lost 6 bases to trimming and J lost 8 bases, with 15 bases between them. The length of the CDR3 is 12 residues. Germline V gene sequence: CDR1 DFQATT, CDR2 SNEGSKA (reference sequence). The CDR3 reads CSASRLRGTQYF. The CDR3 region has the DNA TGCAGTGCGTCTCGCTTGAGAGGTACGCAGTATTTT.